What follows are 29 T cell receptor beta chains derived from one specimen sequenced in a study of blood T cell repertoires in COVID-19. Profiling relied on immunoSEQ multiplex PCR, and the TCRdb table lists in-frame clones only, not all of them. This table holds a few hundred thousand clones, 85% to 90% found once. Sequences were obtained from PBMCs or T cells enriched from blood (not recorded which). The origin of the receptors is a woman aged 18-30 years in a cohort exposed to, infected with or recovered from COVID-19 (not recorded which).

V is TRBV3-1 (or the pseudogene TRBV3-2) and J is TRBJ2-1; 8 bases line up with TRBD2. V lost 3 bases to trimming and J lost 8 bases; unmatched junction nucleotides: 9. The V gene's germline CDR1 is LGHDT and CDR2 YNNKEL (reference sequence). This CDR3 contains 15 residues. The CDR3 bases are TGTGCCAGCAGCCACTGGGCGGGAGGTAGGGATGAGCAGTTCTTC. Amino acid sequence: CASSHWAGGRDEQFF.

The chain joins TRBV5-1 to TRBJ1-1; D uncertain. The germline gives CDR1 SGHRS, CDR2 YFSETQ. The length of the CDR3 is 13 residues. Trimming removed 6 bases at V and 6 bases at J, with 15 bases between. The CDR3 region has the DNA TGCGCCAGCACCACCCCCGGGGAGTCTGAAGCTTTCTTT. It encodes CASTTPGESEAFF.

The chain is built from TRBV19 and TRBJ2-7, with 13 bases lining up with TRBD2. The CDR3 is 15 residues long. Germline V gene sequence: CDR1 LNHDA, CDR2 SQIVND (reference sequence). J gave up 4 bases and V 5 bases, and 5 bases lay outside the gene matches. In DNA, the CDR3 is TGTGCCAGTAGTTTCGGGACTAGCGGGACTTACGAGCAGTACTTC. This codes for CASSFGTSGTYEQYF.

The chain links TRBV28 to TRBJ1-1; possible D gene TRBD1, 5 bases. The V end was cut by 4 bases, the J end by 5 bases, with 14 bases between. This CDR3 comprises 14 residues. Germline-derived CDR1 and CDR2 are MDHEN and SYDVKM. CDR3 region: CASSSRTEGTEAFF. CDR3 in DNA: TGTGCCAGCAGTTCCCGGACGGAGGGGACTGAAGCTTTCTTT.

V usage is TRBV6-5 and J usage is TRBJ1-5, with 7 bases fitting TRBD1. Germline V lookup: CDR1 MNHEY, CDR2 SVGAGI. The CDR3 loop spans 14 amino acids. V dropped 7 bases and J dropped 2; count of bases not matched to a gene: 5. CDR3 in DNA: TGTGCCAGCACCCTCGACAGGGGCAATCAGCCCCAGCATTTT. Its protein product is CASTLDRGNQPQHF.

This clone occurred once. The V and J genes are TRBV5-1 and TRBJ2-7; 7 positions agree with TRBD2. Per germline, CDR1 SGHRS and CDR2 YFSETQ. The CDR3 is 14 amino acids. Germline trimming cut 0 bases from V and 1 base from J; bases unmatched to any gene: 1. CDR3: CASSLEAGSYEQYF. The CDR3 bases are TGCGCCAGCAGCTTGGAAGCGGGGTCCTACGAGCAGTACTTC.

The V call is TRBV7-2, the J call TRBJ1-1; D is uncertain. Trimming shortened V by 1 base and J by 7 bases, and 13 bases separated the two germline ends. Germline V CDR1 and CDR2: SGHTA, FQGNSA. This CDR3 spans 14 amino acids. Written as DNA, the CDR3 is TGTGCCAGCAGCTTAGTTAATCCTGGGCATGAAGCTTTCTTT. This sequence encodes CASSLVNPGHEAFF.

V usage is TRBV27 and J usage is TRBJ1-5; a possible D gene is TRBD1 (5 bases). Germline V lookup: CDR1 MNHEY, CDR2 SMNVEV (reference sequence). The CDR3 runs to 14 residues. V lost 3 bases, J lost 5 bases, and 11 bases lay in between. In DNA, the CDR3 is TGTGCCAGCAGTTTGCAGGGTTATGATCAGCCCCAGCATTTT. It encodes CASSLQGYDQPQHF.

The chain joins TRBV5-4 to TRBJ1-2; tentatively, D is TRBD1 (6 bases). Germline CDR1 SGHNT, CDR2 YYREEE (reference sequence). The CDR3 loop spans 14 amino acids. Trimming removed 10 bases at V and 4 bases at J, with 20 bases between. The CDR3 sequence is CAVSKGGGSYGYTF. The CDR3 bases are TGTGCCGTCTCAAAGGGGGGGGGAAGCTATGGCTACACCTTC.

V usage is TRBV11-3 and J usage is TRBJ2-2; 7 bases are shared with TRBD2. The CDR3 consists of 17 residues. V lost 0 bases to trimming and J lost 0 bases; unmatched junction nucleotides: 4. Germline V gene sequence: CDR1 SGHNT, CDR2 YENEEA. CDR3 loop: CASSLEYSGSNTGELFF. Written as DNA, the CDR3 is TGTGCCAGCAGCTTAGAGTATAGCGGGTCGAACACCGGGGAGCTGTTTTTT.

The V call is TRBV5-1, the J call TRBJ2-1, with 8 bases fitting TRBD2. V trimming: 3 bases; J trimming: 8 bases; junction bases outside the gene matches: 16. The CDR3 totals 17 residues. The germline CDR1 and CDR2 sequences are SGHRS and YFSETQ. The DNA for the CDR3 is TGCGCCAGCAGCTCGGTATCCGGGACTAGGGTACGCGATGAGCAGTTCTTC. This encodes CASSSVSGTRVRDEQFF.

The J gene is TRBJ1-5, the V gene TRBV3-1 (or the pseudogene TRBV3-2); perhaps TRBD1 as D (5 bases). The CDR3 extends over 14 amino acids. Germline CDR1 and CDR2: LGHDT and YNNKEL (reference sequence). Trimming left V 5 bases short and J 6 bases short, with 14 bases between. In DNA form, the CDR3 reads TGTGCCAGCAGCGGAGCAGGGTTTCGTCAGCCCCAGCATTTT. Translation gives CASSGAGFRQPQHF.

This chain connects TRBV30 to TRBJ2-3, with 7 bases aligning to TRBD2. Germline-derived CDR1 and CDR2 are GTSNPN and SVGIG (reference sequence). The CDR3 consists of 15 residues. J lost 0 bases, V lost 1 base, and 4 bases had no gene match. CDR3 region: CAWSEGSGSTDTQYF. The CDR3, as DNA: TGTGCCTGGAGTGAGGGTAGCGGGAGCACAGATACGCAGTATTTT.

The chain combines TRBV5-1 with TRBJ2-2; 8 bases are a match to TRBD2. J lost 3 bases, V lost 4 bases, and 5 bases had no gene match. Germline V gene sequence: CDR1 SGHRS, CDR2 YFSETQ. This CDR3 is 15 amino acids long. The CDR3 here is CASSQRAGDTGELFF. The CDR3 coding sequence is TGCGCCAGCAGCCAAAGAGCGGGAGACACCGGGGAGCTGTTTTTT.

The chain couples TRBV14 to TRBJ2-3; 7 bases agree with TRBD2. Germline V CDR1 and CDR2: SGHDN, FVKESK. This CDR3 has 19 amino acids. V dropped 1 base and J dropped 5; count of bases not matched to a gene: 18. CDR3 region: CASSQGYGPSGGLLDTQYF. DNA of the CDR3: TGTGCCAGCAGCCAAGGCTACGGGCCTAGCGGAGGGCTACTAGATACGCAGTATTTT.

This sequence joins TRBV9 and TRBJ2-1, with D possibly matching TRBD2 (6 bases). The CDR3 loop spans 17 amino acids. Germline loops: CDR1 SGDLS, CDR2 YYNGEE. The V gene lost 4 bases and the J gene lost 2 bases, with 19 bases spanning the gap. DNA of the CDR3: TGTGCCAGCAGCAAATCCGGGACTCCCGCCACCTACAATGAGCAGTTCTTC. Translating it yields CASSKSGTPATYNEQFF. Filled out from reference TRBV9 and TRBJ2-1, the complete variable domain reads DSGVTQTPKHLITATGQRVTLRCSPRSGDLSVYWYQQSLDQGLQFLIQYYNGEERAKGNILERFSAQQFPDLHSELNLSSLELGDSALYFCASSKSGTPATYNEQFFGPGTRLTVL.

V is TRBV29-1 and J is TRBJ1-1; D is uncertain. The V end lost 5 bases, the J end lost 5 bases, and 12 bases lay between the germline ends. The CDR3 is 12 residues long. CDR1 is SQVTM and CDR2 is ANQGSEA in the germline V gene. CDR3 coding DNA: TGCAGCGTTACGGGGAGTGGGACTGAAGCTTTCTTT. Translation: CSVTGSGTEAFF.

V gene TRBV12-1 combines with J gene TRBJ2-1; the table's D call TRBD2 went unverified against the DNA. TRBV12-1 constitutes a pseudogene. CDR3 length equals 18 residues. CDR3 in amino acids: CASSPPGGDSGRAYEQFF. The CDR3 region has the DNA TGTGCCAGCAGCCCTCCCGGCGGGGATAGCGGGAGGGCCTATGAGCAGTTCTTC.

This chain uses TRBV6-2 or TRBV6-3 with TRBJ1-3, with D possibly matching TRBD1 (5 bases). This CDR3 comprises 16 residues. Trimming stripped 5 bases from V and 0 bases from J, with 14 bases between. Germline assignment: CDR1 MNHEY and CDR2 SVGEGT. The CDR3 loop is CASSQPGLVSGNTIYF. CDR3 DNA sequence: TGTGCCAGCAGTCAGCCGGGACTCGTCTCTGGAAACACCATATATTTT.

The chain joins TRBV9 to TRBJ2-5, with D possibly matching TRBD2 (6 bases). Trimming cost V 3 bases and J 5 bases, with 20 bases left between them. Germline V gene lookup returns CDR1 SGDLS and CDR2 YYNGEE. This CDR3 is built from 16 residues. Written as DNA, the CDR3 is TGTGCCAGCAGCGCCCAAAGTGGGGGGAGTGAGGAGACCCAGTACTTC. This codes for CASSAQSGGSEETQYF.

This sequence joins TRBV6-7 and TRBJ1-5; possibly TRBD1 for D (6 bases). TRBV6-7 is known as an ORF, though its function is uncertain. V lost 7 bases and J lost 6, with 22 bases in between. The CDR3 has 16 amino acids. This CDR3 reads CASTSERGAKCQPQHF. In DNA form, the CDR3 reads TGTGCCAGCACCTCGGAGCGGGGGGCGAAGTGTCAGCCCCAGCATTTT.

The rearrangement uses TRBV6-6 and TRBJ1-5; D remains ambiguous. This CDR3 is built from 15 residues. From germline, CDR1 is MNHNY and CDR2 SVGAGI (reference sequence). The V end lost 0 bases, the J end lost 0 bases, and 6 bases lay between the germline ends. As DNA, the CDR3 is TGTGCCAGCAGTTACTCGAGAGATAGCAATCAGCCCCAGCATTTT. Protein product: CASSYSRDSNQPQHF.

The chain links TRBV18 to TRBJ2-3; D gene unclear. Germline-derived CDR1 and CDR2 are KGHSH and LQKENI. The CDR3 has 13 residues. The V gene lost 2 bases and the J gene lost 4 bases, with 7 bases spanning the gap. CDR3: CASSPMRSDTQYF. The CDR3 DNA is TGTGCCAGCTCACCAATGCGGTCAGATACGCAGTATTTT.

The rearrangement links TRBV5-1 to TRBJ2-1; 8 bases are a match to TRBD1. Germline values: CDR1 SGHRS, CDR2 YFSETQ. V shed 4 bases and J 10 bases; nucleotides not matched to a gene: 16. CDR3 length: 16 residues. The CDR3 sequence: CASSPLSGQALMEQFF. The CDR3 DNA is TGCGCCAGCAGCCCGTTGTCGGGACAGGCCCTCATGGAGCAGTTCTTC.

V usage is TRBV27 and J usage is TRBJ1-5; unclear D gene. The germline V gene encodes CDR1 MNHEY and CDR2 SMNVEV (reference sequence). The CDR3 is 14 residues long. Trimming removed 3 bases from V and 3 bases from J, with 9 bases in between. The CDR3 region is CASSFGQDNQPQHF. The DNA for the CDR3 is TGTGCCAGCAGTTTTGGGCAGGACAATCAGCCCCAGCATTTT.

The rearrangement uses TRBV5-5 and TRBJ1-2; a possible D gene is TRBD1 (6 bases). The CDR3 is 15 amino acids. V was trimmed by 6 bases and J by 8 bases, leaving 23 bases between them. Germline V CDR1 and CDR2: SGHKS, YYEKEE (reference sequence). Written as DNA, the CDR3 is TGTGCCAGCAAATTTACTGGACAGATCCTGGGAGGCTACACCTTC. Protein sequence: CASKFTGQILGGYTF.

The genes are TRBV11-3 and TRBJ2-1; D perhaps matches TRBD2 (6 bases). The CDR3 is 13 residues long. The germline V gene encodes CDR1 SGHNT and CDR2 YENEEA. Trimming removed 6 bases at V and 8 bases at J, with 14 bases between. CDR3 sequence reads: CASSQPGGDEQFF. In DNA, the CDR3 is TGTGCCAGCAGTCAACCCGGCGGGGATGAGCAGTTCTTC. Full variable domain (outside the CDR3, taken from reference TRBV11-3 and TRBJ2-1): EAGVVQSPRYKIIEKKQPVAFWCNPISGHNTLYWYLQNLGQGPELLIRYENEEAVDDSQLPKDRFSAERLKGVDSTLKIQPAELGDSAVYLCASSQPGGDEQFFGPGTRLTVL.

The CDR3 region has the DNA TGTGCCAGCTCCTCCGGCCCGGCGGGGGAAAAACTGTTTTTT. Translation: CASSSGPAGEKLFF. This chain joins TRBV18 and TRBJ1-4, with unresolved D. This CDR3 has 14 residues. V lost 6 bases, J lost 8 bases, and 16 bases lay in between. Germline CDR1 is KGHSH and CDR2 is LQKENI.

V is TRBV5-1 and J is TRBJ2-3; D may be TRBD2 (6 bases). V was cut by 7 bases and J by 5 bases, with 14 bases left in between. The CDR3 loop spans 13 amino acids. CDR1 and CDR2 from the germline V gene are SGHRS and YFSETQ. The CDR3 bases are TGCGCCAGCCATAGACTAGAGGGAGATACGCAGTATTTT. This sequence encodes CASHRLEGDTQYF.